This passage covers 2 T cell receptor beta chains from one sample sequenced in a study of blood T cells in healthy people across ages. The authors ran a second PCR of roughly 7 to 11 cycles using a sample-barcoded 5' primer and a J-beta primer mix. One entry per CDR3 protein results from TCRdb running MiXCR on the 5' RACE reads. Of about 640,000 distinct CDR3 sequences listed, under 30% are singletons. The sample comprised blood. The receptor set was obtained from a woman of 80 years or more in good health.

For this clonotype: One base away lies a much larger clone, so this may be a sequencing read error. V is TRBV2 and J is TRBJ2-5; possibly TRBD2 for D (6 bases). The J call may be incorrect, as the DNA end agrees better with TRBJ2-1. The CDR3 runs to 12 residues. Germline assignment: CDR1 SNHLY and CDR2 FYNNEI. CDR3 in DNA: TGTGCCAGTGGGGGGAGACAAGAGACCCAGTTCTTC. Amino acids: CASGGRQETQFF.

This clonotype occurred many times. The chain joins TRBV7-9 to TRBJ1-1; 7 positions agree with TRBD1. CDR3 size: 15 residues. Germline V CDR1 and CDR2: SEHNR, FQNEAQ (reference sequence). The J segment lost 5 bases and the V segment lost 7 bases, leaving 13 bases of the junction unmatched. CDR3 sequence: CASTDYRDRGTEAFF. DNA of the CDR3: TGTGCCAGCACCGATTACCGGGACAGAGGGACTGAAGCTTTCTTT.